This T cell receptor (beta chain) was sequenced in a study of read filtering for tumor transcriptome and immune sequencing. Study summary: DNase treatment preceded whole-transcriptome library preparation. RNA-seq yielded only roughly 80 to 1,300 TCR reads, IR-seq about 4 to 10.27 million. Whole-study results and caveats: This fraction held mixed bone marrow immune cells after CD138-negative sorting.

Molecular barcoded adaptors covering alpha/delta and beta/gamma chains were used on about 390 ng RNA. From the reads, TCRdb called clonotypes with MiXCR, one entry per CDR3 protein. The sample has roughly 24,000 distinct CDR3 sequences, roughly 15% seen once. Concerning this clonotype: The antigen remains unidentified.

The sample comprised a population of CD138-negative cells sorted from bone marrow. This receptor was obtained from a donor at least 40 years old with multiple myeloma.

The CDR3 region is CASRTPGTSDEQFF. The DNA of the CDR3 is TGCGCCAGCAGAACCCCCGGGACTAGCGATGAGCAGTTCTTC. J is TRBJ2-1 and V is TRBV4-1; 10 nucleotides align to TRBD2. The germline V gene encodes CDR1 MGHRA and CDR2 YSYEKL. The CDR3 is 14 residues long. J was trimmed by 8 bases and V by 6 bases; bases with no gene match: 7.